The clone carrying this T cell receptor (beta chain) occurred many times. This sample is drawn from a study of neurological immune-mediated disorders. The wider study: Disease course was recorded as relapsing-remitting for around 31 and secondary progressive for about 9% of the 34 multiple sclerosis patients.

Using its own MiXCR run on the 5' RACE reads, TCRdb lists one record per CDR3 protein. The table has roughly 48,000 distinct CDR3 sequences, about 5% seen once. CDR3 length equals 17 residues. CDR1 LGHDT and CDR2 YNNKEL come from the germline V gene (reference sequence). V lost 4 bases, J lost 4 bases, and 11 bases stayed unmatched. The V call is TRBV3-1, the J call TRBJ1-1; 11 bases line up with TRBD1. This sequence originates from a woman aged 18-35 years with multiple sclerosis. Sequencing was carried out using CD4+ T cells from blood. This CDR3 is CASSLRVGTGGGTEAFF. DNA for the CDR3: TGTGCCAGCAGCCTCCGCGTCGGGACAGGGGGGGGCACTGAAGCTTTCTTT.